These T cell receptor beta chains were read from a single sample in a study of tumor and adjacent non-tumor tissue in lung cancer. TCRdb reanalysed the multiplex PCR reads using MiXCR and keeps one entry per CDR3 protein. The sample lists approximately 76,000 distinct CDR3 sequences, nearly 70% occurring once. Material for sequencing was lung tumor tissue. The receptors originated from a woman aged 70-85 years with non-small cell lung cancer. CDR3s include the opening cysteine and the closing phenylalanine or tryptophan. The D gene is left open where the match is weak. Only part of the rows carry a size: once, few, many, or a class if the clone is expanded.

DNA: TGTATCAGCAGCTTAAGTCCAGGGAAGACGAACATCGGGGAGCTGTTTTTT
CDR3: CISSLSPGKTNIGELFF
D: NA
length: 17
J: TRBJ2-2
V: TRBV11-3
size: once

DNA: TGTGCCAGCAGTTACTGGTGGACTAGCGGGGAGACTCAGTACTTC
CDR3: CASSYWWTSGETQYF
D: TRBD2
length: 15
J: TRBJ2-5
V: TRBV6-2/TRBV6-3
size: NA

DNA: TGTGCCAGCAGTTACTCGCCAGGGAGCTCTGGAAACGCCATATATTTT
CDR3: CASSYSPGSSGNAIYF
D: NA
length: 16
J: TRBJ1-3
V: TRBV6-5
size: NA

DNA: TGTGCCAGCAGAGACTCGGACGGGGGTTGGAATGAAGCTTTCTTT
CDR3: CASRDSDGGWNEAFF
D: NA
length: 15
J: TRBJ1-1
V: TRBV28
size: NA

DNA: TGTGCCAGCAGATTGGGGATGGGATCATCAGGTACGCAGTATTTT
CDR3: CASRLGMGSSGTQYF
D: NA
length: 15
J: TRBJ2-3
V: TRBV5-4
size: NA

DNA: TGTGCCACCAGTGATCCCGGACAGGGGGAATATGGCTACACCTTC
CDR3: CATSDPGQGEYGYTF
D: TRBD1
length: 15
J: TRBJ1-2
V: TRBV24-1
size: many

DNA: TGCGCCAGCAAGGCGGGAGGACTGACTAGCACAGATACGCAGTATTTT
CDR3: CASKAGGLTSTDTQYF
D: TRBD2
length: 16
J: TRBJ2-3
V: TRBV10-2
size: many

DNA: TGTGTCAGCAGCCAAGCTCCGTACCGAGAGACCCAGTACTTC
CDR3: CVSSQAPYRETQYF
D: NA
length: 14
J: TRBJ2-5
V: TRBV4-2
size: NA

DNA: TGCAGTGTCCAGCGGGTCAGCACAGATACGCAGTATTTT
CDR3: CSVQRVSTDTQYF
D: NA
length: 13
J: TRBJ2-3
V: TRBV20-1
size: NA

DNA: TGCGCCAGCAGCTTGGGGGACTTAGCGAGGAATGAGCAGTTCTTC
CDR3: CASSLGDLARNEQFF
D: NA
length: 15
J: TRBJ2-1
V: TRBV5-1
size: many

DNA: TGCGCCAGCAGCTTGGACAGTGCTATGAGCTCTGGGGCCAACGTCCTGACTTTC
CDR3: CASSLDSAMSSGANVLTF
D: NA
length: 18
J: TRBJ2-6
V: TRBV5-1
size: many

DNA: TGCGCCACCAGGGAGCAGGGAGGCCGTTCTGGGGCCAACGTCCTGACTTTC
CDR3: CATREQGGRSGANVLTF
D: NA
length: 17
J: TRBJ2-6
V: TRBV10-2
size: once

DNA: TGTGCCACCAGTGATTTGACTGGACTAGCGGGAGGTAAAGATACGCAGCATTTT
CDR3: CATSDLTGLAGGKDTQHF
D: NA
length: 18
J: TRBJ1-5
V: TRBV24-1
size: NA

DNA: TGCAGCGCTAGGACTAGAGCCGGAGAGCTGTTTTTT
CDR3: CSARTRAGELFF
D: TRBD2
length: 12
J: TRBJ2-2
V: TRBV29-1
size: NA

DNA: TGTACCAGCAGTTACTCGAGGGGTAGTACAGATACCCAGTATTTT
CDR3: CTSSYSRGSTDTQYF
D: NA
length: 15
J: TRBJ2-3
V: TRBV6-5
size: NA

DNA: TGTGCCGCGGGAAACAGGGGTCCGGAAGAGACCCAGTACTTC
CDR3: CAAGNRGPEETQYF
D: NA
length: 14
J: TRBJ2-5
V: TRBV6-1
size: NA

DNA: TGTCCCAGCAGTGCCCCGGCAGGGATCCCCTACGAGCAGTACTTC
CDR3: CPSSAPAGIPYEQYF
D: NA
length: 15
J: TRBJ2-7
V: TRBV6-1
size: NA

DNA: TGTGCCAGCAGTTCCAGAGGGGTTTACAATGAGCAGTTATTC
CDR3: CASSSRGVYNEQLF
D: NA
length: 14
J: TRBJ2-1
V: TRBV27
size: NA

DNA: TGTGCCAGCAGCCGCGTCGCAAACTCAGGGGGCGAAATGCTTGGCGAGCAGTTCTTC
CDR3: CASSRVANSGGEMLGEQFF
D: TRBD1
length: 19
J: TRBJ2-1
V: TRBV5-1
size: NA

DNA: TGTGCCAGCAGTCCGTCTTCGGGACTAGCGAGCTACGAGCAGTACTTC
CDR3: CASSPSSGLASYEQYF
D: TRBD2
length: 16
J: TRBJ2-7
V: TRBV28
size: many

DNA: TGCGCCAGCACCCTAACGAGCGGGGACTACGAGCAGTACTTC
CDR3: CASTLTSGDYEQYF
D: TRBD2
length: 14
J: TRBJ2-7
V: TRBV5-1
size: few

DNA: TGCAGCGTTCGACTAGATTCAGTCAACGAGCAGCTCTTC
CDR3: CSVRLDSVNEQLF
D: NA
length: 13
J: TRBJ2-1
V: TRBV29-1
size: once

DNA: TGTGCTAACAGTCATTCGGGAGTTGGTTATGGCTACACCTTC
CDR3: CANSHSGVGYGYTF
D: NA
length: 14
J: TRBJ1-2
V: TRBV11-1
size: NA

DNA: TGTGACAGCAGTCGACGGCTAAGTGGCTACAATGAGCAGTCCTTC
CDR3: CDSSRRLSGYNEQSF
D: NA
length: 15
J: TRBJ2-1
V: TRBV6-5
size: NA

DNA: TGTGCCATCAGAGCCGATGAGTCATTAGTGGACACCACAGATACGCAGTATTTT
CDR3: CAIRADESLVDTTDTQYF
D: NA
length: 18
J: TRBJ2-3
V: TRBV10-3
size: NA

DNA: TGTGCCAGCAGCATTACAGGGATGAACACTGAAGCTTCCTTT
CDR3: CASSITGMNTEASF
D: NA
length: 14
J: TRBJ1-1
V: TRBV12-3/TRBV12-4
size: NA

DNA: TGTGCCTGGATCCCACATAGCGGGAGTCCGACCGGGGAGCTGTTTTTT
CDR3: CAWIPHSGSPTGELFF
D: TRBD2
length: 16
J: TRBJ2-2
V: TRBV30
size: many

DNA: TGTGCCAACAGTCCCTTCGGGATAGGGGGAGATACGCAGTATTTT
CDR3: CANSPFGIGGDTQYF
D: NA
length: 15
J: TRBJ2-3
V: TRBV28
size: NA

DNA: TGTGCCAGCAGTGTGGAGGGCCAAAGGACTCGCCAAGAGACCCAGTACTTC
CDR3: CASSVEGQRTRQETQYF
D: NA
length: 17
J: TRBJ2-5
V: TRBV2
size: NA

DNA: TGTGCCAGCAGCCTTCTCAGGACTAGCGGGAGTGGTATGTTCTTC
CDR3: CASSLLRTSGSGMFF
D: TRBD2
length: 15
J: TRBJ2-1
V: TRBV11-2
size: few

DNA: TGTGCCAGCAGCCGACTAGCGGATAAGCAGGAGACCCAGTACTTC
CDR3: CASSRLADKQETQYF
D: TRBD2
length: 15
J: TRBJ2-5
V: TRBV6-6
size: NA

DNA: TGTGCCAGCAGTTACTCCCGGTCCGAACAGGGGTCCGACCCGAGGGCGGAGAATGAGCAGTCCTTC
CDR3: CASSYSRSEQGSDPRAENEQSF
D: TRBD1
length: 22
J: TRBJ2-1
V: TRBV6-5
size: NA

DNA: TGTGCCAGCAACCAAATAACAGGGAACTATGGCTACACCTTC
CDR3: CASNQITGNYGYTF
D: NA
length: 14
J: TRBJ1-2
V: TRBV2
size: NA

DNA: TGTGCCAACAGCTTATCAAGCGCGCAGTACAATGAGCAGCTTTTC
CDR3: CANSLSSAQYNEQLF
D: NA
length: 15
J: TRBJ2-1
V: TRBV11-2
size: once

DNA: TGTGCCAGCAGCTTGCCCGGACAGCACACAGATGCGCAGTATTTC
CDR3: CASSLPGQHTDAQYF
D: NA
length: 15
J: TRBJ2-3
V: TRBV5-6
size: NA

DNA: TGTGCCAGCAGTGGAGGAGGGCGTCGGCCCCAGTATTTT
CDR3: CASSGGGRRPQYF
D: NA
length: 13
J: TRBJ2-3
V: TRBV6-1
size: NA

DNA: TGCAGCGTTGGGGGTAGCGGGGGTACAGATACGCAGTATTTT
CDR3: CSVGGSGGTDTQYF
D: TRBD2
length: 14
J: TRBJ2-3
V: TRBV29-1
size: NA

DNA: TGTACCAGCAGCCCTGGGGGCGCTAACTATGGCTACACCTTC
CDR3: CTSSPGGANYGYTF
D: NA
length: 14
J: TRBJ1-2
V: TRBV12-3/TRBV12-4
size: few

DNA: TGTGCCGGCAGCGTAGGGGGATCTAGCACAGATACGCAGTATTTT
CDR3: CAGSVGGSSTDTQYF
D: NA
length: 15
J: TRBJ2-3
V: TRBV9
size: NA

DNA: TGCAGTGCTATGAGGTCAGGCAATCAGCCCCAGCATTTT
CDR3: CSAMRSGNQPQHF
D: NA
length: 13
J: TRBJ1-5
V: TRBV20-1
size: once

DNA: TGTGCCAGCAGCCGTCAGCTTGGCGTGTGTTTTGATGAGCAGTTCTTC
CDR3: CASSRQLGVCFDEQFF
D: NA
length: 16
J: TRBJ2-1
V: TRBV13
size: NA

DNA: TGCAGTGCTAGCCCCCTTGGGGTAAGTCTGTCCTACAATGAGCAGTTCTTC
CDR3: CSASPLGVSLSYNEQFF
D: NA
length: 17
J: TRBJ2-1
V: TRBV20-1
size: NA

DNA: TGCAGTGCTAGCGAGAAATTGGGCACCGGGAAACTGTTTTTT
CDR3: CSASEKLGTGKLFF
D: NA
length: 14
J: TRBJ2-2
V: TRBV20-1
size: once

DNA: TGCAGCGTTGTACCGGCAGAGGTCCCAGATACACAGTATTTT
CDR3: CSVVPAEVPDTQYF
D: NA
length: 14
J: TRBJ2-3
V: TRBV29-1
size: NA

DNA: TGTGCCAGCAGTGATTCGGGACTGGGGACCCAGTACTTC
CDR3: CASSDSGLGTQYF
D: NA
length: 13
J: TRBJ2-5
V: TRBV6-1
size: many

DNA: TGCAGTGCTAGAGCCCATGTCACGAACACTGAAGCTTTCTTT
CDR3: CSARAHVTNTEAFF
D: NA
length: 14
J: TRBJ1-1
V: TRBV20-1
size: NA

DNA: TGTGCCAGTGAGGAAGGGACAGATACGCAGTATTTT
CDR3: CASEEGTDTQYF
D: NA
length: 12
J: TRBJ2-3
V: TRBV2
size: NA

DNA: TGTGCCAGGAGTCGGGCCGTACAGGGGCGCTCTGAGCAGTACTTC
CDR3: CARSRAVQGRSEQYF
D: TRBD1
length: 15
J: TRBJ2-7
V: TRBV28
size: few

DNA: TGTGCCACCAGTGATTTGACGGGGCGGACCAAGGGTAGCGCAGATACGCAGTATTTT
CDR3: CATSDLTGRTKGSADTQYF
D: NA
length: 19
J: TRBJ2-3
V: TRBV24-1
size: NA

DNA: TGTGCCAGCAGCCGACCGTCCAGTGGGCTAAGCTCCTATAATTCACCCCTCCACTTT
CDR3: CASSRPSSGLSSYNSPLHF
D: NA
length: 19
J: TRBJ1-6
V: TRBV7-9
size: NA